This T cell receptor (beta chain) was recorded in a study of blood T cell repertoires in COVID-19. About the research overall: From T cells, B-cell-depleted T cells, or PBMCs came the material, which was cDNA or gDNA.

V was pared by 5 bases and J by 2 bases, with 12 bases between. This CDR3 spans 14 amino acids. Germline CDR1 is MNHEY and CDR2 is SMNVEV (reference sequence). This clone was found once. As processed by the authors: From reference gene primer amplification, estimates of nucleated cell counts were derived. Only in-frame clones appear in the TCRdb table, and some are missing; sequencing was by immunoSEQ multiplex PCR. V, J and clone size were drawn from that table, and D and trimming were deduced from the DNA. The table lists about 130,000 clones, roughly three quarters of them singletons. This sequence joins TRBV27 and TRBJ1-2; D is uncertain. The TCR sequence derives from a woman aged 70-85 years with acute or convalescent COVID-19. Sequenced: peripheral blood. CDR3 DNA: TGTGCCAGCAGTCTAGGTGCCAGCAACTATGGCTACACCTTC. It encodes CASSLGASNYGYTF.